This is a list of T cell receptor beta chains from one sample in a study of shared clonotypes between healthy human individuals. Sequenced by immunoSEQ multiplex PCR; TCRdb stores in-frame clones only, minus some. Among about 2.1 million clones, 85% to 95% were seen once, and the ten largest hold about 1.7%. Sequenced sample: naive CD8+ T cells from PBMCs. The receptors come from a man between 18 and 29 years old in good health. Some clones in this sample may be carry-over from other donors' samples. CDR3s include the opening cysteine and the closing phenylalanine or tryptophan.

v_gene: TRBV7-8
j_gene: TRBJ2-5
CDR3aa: CASSSLTGLQETQYF

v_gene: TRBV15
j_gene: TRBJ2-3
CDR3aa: CATSRDLGGGDTQYF

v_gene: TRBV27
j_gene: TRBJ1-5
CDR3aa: CASSLLGRDDQPQHF

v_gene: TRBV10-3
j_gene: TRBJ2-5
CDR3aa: CASAPGQAEETQYF

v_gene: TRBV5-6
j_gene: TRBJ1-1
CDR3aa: CASSWTEAFF

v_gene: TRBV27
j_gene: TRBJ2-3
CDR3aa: CASSLFAGTVEDTQYF

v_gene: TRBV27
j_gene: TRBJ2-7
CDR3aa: CASSDYLGTEADEQYF

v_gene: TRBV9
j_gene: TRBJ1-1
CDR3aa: CASSVGGREAFF

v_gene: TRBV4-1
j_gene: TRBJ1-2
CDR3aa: CASSGRDRETDGYTF

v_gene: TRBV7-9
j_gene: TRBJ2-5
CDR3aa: CASSLVQVQETQYF

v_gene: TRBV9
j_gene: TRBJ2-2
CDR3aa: CASLGDSNTGELFF

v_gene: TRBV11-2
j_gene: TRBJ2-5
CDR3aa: CASSLGGGETQYF

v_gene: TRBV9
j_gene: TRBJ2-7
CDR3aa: CASSVVPGTYEQYF

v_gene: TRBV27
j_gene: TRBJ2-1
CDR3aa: CASSLSRGFSYNEQFF

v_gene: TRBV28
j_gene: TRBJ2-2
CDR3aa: CASTGTGGNGELFF

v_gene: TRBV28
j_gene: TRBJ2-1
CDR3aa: CASSFTSRYEQFF

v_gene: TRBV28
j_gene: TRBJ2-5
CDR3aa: CASREDKNQETQYF

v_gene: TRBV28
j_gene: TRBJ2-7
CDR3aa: CASSLEGLGVEQYF

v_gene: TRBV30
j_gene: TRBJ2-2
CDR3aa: CAWSFGGELFF

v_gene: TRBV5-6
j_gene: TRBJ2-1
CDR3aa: CASSSYWWTSGRGNEQFF

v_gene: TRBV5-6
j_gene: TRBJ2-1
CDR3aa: CASNYGTTYNEQFF

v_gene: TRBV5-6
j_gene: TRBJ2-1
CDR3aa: CASSLGAGDEQFF

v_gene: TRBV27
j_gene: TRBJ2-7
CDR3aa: CASSLAGFTYEQYF

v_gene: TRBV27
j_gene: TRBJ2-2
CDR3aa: CASSLPRTGGELFF

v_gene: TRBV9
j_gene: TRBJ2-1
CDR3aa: CASSVVGSSAYNEQFF

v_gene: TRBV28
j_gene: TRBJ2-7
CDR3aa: CASEGVVGDEQYF

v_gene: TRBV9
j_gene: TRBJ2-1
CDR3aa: CASSVGDEQFF

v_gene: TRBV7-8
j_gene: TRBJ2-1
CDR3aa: CASSFTAGRSFFDHEQFF

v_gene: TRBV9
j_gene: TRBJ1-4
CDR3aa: CASSPRTGTQNGGNEKLFF

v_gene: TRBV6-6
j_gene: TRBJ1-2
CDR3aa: CASSYSEGEEGYTF

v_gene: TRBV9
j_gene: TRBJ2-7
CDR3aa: CASSPSGRAYEQYF

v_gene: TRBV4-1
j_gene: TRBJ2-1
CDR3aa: CASSQEFKSYNEQFF

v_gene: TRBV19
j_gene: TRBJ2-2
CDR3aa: CASRPGANTGELFF

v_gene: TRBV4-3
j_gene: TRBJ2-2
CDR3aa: CASSPGLAKDTGELFF

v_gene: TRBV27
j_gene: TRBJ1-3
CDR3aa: CASSLLGTPGNTIYF

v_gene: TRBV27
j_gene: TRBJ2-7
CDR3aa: CASSLSRTSVFEQYF

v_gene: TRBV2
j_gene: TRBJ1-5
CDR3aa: CASSHDRDIPSEGSSQHF

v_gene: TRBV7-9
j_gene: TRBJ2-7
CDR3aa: CASSFAGLYEQYF

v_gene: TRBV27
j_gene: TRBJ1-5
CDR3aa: CASSQPNQPQHF

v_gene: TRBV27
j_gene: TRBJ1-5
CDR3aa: CASSLIHRVLSNQPQHF

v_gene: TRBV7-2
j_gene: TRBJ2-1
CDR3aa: CASSYTEGYGEQFF

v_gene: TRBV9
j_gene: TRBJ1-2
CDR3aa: CASSVGQGRYGYTF

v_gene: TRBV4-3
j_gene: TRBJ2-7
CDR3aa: CASSHSFGLGESTFYEQYF

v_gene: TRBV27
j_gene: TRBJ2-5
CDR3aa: CASSTSGIPIQETQYF

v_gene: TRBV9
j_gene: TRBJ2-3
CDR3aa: CASSARTATSTDTQYF

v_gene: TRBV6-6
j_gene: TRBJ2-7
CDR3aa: CASSFEREGSYEQYF

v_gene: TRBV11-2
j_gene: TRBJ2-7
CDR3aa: CASGMIGRSGEQYF